This TCR beta chain emerged from a study of blood T cell repertoires in COVID-19. Per the study methods: Reference gene primer amplification gave estimated nucleated cell counts. The assay was immunoSEQ multiplex PCR, and TCRdb's table has in-frame clones only and misses some. V and J calls and clone size are as listed in that table; D and trimming were resolved from the DNA. The repertoire includes 200,000 to 300,000 clones, 84% of them detected once, and 8.6% sits in the top ten. Trimming left V 0 bases short and J 4 bases short, with 7 bases between. Germline lookup yields CDR1 ENHRY and CDR2 SYGVKD. The CDR3 is made up of 14 amino acids.

Sequencing used peripheral blood. The chain carries TRBV10-3 and TRBJ2-1; a possible D gene is TRBD1 (5 bases). This clonotype originated in a human donor in a cohort sampled during active COVID-19. CDR3 in DNA: TGTGCCATCAGTGAGTCGTCAGGGTACAATGAGCAGTTCTTC. Its translation is CAISESSGYNEQFF.